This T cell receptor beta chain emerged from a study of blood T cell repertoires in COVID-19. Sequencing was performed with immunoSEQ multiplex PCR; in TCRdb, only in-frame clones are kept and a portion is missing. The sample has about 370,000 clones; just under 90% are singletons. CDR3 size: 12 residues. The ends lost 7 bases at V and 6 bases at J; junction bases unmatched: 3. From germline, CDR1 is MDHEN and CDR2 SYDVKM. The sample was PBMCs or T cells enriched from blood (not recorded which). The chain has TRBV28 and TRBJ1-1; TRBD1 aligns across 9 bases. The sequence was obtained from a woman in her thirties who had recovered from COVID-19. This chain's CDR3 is CASTQGAPEAFF. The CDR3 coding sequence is TGTGCCAGCACACAGGGGGCCCCTGAAGCTTTCTTT.